This record covers a single TCR beta chain. This sample is part of a study of regulatory T cells in long-lasting Graves disease. Whole-study context: Freshly diagnosed Graves' patients had used antithyroid drugs for under 3 months.

This CDR3 comprises 15 residues. Germline V lookup: CDR1 SGHRS, CDR2 YFSETQ. With 4 bases clipped from V and 6 bases from J, the junction kept 10 bases outside the gene matches. Sample time point: newly diagnosed GD, antithyroid drugs for less than 3 months. Construction of the TCR library relied on RNA isolated from PBMCs. The TCR beta library used iRepertoire HTBI primers with Arm-PCR amplification of CDR3. Original handling: Overall, samples carried 62 TRBV and about 14 TRBJ segments. TCRdb re-derived calls from the multiplex PCR reads in MiXCR, one entry per CDR3 protein. The V and J calls were determined by TCRdb, not by the authors. The sample records around 500,000 distinct CDR3 sequences, 16% being singletons. The sample also formed part of further work on T cells in Graves' hyperthyroidism and ophthalmopathy.

Specimen: peripheral blood mononuclear cells (PBMCs), collected at new diagnosis, from a patient treated with antithyroid drugs. The TCR sequence derives from a woman aged 35-65 years with Graves disease. The chain links TRBV5-1 to TRBJ1-1, with TRBD1 matching 9 bases. The CDR3, as DNA: TGCGCCAGCAGCCTATCGGGACAGGGAATCGCTGAAGCTTTCTTT. Its protein product is CASSLSGQGIAEAFF.